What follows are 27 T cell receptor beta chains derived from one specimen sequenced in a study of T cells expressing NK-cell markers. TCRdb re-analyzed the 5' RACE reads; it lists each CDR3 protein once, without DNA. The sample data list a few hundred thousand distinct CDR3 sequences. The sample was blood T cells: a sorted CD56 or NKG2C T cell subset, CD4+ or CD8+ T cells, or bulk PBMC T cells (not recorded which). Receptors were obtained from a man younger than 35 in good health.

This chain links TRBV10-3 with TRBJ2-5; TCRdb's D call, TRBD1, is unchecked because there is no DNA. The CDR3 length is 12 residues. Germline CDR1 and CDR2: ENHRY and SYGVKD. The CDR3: CAISDQGETQYF.

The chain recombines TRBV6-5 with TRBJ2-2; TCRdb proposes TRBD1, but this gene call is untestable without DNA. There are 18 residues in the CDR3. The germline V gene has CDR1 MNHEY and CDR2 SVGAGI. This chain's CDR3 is CASSYSRTDRGKVGELFF.

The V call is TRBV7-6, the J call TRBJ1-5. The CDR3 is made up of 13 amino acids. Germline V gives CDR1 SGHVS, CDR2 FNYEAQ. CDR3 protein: CASSPGDLQPQHF.

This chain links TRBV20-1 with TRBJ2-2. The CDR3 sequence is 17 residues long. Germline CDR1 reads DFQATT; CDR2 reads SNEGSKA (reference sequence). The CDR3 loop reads CSADPIQRNLGTGELFF.

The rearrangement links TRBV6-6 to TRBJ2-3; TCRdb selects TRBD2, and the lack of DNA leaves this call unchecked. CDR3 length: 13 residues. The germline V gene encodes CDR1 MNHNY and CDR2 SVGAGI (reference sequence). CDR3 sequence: CATSGWDTDTQYF.

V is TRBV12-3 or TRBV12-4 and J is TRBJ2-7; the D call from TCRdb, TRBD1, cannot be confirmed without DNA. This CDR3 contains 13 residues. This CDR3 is CASTRDTTYEQYF.

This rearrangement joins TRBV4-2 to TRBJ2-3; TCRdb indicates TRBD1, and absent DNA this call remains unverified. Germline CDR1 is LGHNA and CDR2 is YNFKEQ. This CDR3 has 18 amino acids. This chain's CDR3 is CASSRPLSPGLATDTQYF.

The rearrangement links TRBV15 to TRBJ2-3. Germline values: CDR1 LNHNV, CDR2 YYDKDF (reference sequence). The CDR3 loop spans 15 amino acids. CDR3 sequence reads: CATSRDQVGTDTQYF.

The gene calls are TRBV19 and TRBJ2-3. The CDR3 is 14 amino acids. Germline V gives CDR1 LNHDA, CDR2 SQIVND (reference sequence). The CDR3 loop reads CASSIKGYADTQYF.

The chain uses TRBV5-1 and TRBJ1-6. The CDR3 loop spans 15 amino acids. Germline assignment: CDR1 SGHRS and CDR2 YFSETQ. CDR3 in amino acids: CASSLSPLSDSPLHF.

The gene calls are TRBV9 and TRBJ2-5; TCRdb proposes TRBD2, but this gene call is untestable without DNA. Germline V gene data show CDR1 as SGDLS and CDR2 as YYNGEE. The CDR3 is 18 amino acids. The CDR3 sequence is CASSVGTSGSSGQETQYF.

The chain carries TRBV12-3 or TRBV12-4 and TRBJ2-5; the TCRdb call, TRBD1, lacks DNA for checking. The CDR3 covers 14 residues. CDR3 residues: CATQDRGFEETQYF.

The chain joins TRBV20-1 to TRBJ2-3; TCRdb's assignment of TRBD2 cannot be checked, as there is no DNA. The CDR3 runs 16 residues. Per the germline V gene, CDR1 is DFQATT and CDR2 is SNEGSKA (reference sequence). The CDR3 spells CSAHILAGGNTDTQYF.

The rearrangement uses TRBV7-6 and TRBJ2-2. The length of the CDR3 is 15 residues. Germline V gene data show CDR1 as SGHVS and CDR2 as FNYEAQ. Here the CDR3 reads CASSLKAGNTGELFF.

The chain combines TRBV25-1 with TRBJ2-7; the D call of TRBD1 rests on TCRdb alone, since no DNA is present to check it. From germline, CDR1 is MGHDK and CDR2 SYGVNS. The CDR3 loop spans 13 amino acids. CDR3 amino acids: CASSVRGAGEQYF.

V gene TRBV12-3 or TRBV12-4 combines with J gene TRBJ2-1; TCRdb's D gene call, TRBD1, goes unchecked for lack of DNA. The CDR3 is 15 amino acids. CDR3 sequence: CASSFGTVSYNEQFF.

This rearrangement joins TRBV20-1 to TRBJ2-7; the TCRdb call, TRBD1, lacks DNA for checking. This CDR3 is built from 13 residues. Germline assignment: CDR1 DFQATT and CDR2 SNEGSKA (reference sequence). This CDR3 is CSARAPHAYEQYF.

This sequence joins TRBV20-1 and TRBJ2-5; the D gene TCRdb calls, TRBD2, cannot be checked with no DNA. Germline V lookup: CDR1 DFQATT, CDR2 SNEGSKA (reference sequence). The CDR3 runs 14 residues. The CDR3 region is CSASLKLGQETQYF.

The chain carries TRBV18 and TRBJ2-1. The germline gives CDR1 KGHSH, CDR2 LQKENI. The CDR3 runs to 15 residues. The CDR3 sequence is CASSLQQDLYNEQFF.

CDR3 sequence reads: CASSQGSSRPQRTDTQYF. The chain joins TRBV4-1 to TRBJ2-3; TCRdb's D gene call, TRBD2, goes unchecked for lack of DNA. This CDR3 is 18 amino acids long. Germline V gene lookup returns CDR1 MGHRA and CDR2 YSYEKL.

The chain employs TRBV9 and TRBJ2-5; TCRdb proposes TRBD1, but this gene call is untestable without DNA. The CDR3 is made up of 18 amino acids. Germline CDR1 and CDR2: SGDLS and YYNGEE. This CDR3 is CASSVDGPGTHYQETQYF.

The CDR3 sequence: CSASPRVAEAFF. The chain is built from TRBV20-1 and TRBJ1-1. CDR3 length equals 12 residues. CDR1 DFQATT and CDR2 SNEGSKA come from the germline V gene (reference sequence).

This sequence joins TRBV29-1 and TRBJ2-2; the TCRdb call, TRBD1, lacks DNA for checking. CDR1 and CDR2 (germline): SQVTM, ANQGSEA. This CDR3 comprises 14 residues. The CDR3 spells CSVGGHMNTGELFF.

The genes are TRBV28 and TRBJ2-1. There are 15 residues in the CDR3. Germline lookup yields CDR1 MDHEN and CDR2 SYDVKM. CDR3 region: CASSLPRDWHNEQFF.

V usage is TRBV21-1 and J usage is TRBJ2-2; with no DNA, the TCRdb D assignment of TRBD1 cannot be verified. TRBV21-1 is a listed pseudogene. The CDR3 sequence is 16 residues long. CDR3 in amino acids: CASSTGAVKNTGELFF.

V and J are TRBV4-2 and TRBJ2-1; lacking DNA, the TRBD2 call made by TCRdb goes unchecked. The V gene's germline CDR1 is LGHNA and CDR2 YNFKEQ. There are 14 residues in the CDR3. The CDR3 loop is CASSRDAGSNEQFF.

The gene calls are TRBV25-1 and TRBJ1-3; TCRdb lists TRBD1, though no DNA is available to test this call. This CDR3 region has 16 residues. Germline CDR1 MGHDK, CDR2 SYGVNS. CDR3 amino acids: CASSESGGLSGNTIYF.